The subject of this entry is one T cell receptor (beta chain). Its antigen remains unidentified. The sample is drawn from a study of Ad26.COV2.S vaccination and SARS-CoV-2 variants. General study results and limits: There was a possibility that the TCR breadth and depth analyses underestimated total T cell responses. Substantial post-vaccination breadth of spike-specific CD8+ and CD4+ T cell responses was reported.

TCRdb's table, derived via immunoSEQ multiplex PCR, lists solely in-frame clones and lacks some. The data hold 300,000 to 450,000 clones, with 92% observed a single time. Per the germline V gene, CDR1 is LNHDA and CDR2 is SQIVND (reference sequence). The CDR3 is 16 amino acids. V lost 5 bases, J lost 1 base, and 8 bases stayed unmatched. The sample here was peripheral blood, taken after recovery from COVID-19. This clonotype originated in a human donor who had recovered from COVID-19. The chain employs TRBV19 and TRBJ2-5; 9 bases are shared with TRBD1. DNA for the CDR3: TGTGCCAGTAGTGCGACCGGGACAGGGCTCCAAGAGACCCAGTACTTC. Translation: CASSATGTGLQETQYF.